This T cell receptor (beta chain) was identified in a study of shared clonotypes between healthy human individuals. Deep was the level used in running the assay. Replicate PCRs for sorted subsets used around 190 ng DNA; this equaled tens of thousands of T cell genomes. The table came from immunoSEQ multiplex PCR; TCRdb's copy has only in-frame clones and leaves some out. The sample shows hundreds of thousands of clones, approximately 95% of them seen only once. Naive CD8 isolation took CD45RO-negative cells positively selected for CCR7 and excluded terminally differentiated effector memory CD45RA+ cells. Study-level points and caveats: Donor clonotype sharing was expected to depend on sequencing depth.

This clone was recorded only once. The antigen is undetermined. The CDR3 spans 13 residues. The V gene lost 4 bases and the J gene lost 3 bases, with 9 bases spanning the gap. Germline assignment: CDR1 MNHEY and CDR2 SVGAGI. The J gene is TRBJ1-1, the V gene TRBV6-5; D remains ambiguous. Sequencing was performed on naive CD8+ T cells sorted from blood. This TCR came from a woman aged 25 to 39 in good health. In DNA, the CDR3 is TGTGCCAGCAGTTGGCGAGAGGACACTGAAGCTTTCTTT. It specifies CASSWREDTEAFF.